Detailed here is one T cell receptor (beta chain). CDR3 length: 15 residues. CDR1 SGHDT and CDR2 YYEEEE come from the germline V gene. Unmatched junction bases numbered 12, after V lost 6 bases and J lost 7 bases. This specimen belongs to a study of control samples from healthy donors and cancer patients. Generated by immunoSEQ multiplex PCR, the TCRdb table keeps only in-frame clones and is missing some. The listing contains fewer than 200,000 clones. The sequencing input was blood. This TCR was recovered from a woman aged 25 to 39 in good health. The V call is TRBV5-6, the J call TRBJ1-1, with 10 bases identical to TRBD1. The CDR3 reads CASTTTGGAWIEAFF. CDR3 bases: TGTGCCAGCACCACGACAGGGGGCGCTTGGATTGAAGCTTTCTTT.